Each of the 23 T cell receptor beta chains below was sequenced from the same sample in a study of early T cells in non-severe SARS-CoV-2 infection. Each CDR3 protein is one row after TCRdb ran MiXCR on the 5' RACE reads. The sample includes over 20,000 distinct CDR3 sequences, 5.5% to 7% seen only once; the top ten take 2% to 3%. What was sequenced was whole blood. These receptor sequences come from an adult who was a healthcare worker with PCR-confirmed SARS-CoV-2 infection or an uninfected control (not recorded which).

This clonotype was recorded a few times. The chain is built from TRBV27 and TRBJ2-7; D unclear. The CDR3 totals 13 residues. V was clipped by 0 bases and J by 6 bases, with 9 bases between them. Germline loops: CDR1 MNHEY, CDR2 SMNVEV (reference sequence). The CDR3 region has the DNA TGTGCCAGCAGTTTATCCAGCATGGGCGAGCAGTACTTC. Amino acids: CASSLSSMGEQYF.

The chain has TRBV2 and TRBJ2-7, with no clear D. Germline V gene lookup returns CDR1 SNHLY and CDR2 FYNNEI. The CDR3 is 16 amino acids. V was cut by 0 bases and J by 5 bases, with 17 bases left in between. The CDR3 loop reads CASSEAPNLSSHEQYF. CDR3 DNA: TGTGCCAGCAGTGAAGCCCCTAATCTCTCCAGTCACGAGCAGTACTTC.

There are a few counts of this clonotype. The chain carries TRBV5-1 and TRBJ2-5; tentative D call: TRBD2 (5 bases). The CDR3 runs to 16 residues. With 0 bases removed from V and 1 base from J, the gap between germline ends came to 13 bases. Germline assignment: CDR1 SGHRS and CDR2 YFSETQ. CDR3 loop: CASSLVGGRLQETQYF. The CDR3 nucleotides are TGCGCCAGCAGCTTGGTGGGCGGGCGCCTCCAAGAGACCCAGTACTTC.

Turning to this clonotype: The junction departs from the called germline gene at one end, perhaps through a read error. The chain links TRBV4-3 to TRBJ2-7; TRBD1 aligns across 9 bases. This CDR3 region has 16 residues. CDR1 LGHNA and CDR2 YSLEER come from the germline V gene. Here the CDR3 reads CASTLLGGTGPYDQYF. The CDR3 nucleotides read TGCGCCAGCACCCTTCTAGGAGGGACAGGGCCCTACGACCAGTACTTC.

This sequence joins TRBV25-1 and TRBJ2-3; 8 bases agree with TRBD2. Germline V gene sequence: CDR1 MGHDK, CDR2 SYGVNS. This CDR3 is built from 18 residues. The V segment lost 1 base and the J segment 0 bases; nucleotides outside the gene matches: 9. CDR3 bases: TGTGCCAGCAGTGAATCCTTTACTAGCGGACCTAGCACAGATACGCAGTATTTT. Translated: CASSESFTSGPSTDTQYF.

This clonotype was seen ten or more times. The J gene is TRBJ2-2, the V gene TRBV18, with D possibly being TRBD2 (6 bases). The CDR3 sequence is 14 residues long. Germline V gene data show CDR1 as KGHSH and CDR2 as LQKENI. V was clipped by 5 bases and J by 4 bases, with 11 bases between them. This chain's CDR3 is CASSKQGGTGELFF. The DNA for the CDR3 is TGTGCCAGCTCAAAGCAGGGAGGCACCGGGGAGCTGTTTTTT.

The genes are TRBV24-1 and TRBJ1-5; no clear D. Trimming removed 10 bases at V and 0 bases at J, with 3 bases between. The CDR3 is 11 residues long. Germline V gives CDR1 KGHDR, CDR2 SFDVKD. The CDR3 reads CATGSNQPQHF. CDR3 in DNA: TGTGCCACGGGTAGCAATCAGCCCCAGCATTTT.

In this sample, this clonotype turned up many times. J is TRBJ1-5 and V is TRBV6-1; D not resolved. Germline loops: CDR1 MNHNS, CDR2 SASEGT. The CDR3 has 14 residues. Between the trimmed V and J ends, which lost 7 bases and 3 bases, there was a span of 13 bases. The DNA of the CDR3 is TGTGCCAGCACGTACAGCCGCGACAATCAGCCCCAGCATTTT. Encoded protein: CASTYSRDNQPQHF.

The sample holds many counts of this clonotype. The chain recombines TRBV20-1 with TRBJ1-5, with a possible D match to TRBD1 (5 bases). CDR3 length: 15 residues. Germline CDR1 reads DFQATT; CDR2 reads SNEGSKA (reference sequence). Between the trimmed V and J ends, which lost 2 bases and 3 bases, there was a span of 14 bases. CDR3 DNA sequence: TGCAGTGCTAGACCTCTGGGGGGTTACAATCAGCCCCAGCATTTT. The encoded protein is CSARPLGGYNQPQHF.

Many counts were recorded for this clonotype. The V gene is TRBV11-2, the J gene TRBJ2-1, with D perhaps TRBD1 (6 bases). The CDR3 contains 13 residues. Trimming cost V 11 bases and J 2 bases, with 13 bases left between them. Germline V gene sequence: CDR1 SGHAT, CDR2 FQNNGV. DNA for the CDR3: TGTGCCGGGGGCAGGGCGGCCTACAATGAGCAGTTCTTC. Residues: CAGGRAAYNEQFF.

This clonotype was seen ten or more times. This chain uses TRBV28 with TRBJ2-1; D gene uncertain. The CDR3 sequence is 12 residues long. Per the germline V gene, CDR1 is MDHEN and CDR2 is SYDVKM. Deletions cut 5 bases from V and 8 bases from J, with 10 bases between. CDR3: CASSQGNHEQFF. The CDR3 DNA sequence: TGTGCCAGCAGTCAAGGGAACCATGAGCAGTTCTTC. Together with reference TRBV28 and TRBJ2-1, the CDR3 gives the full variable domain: DVKVTQSSRYLVKRTGEKVFLECVQDMDHENMFWYRQDPGLGLRLIYFSYDVKMKEKGDIPEGYSVSREKKERFSLILESASTNQTSMYLCASSQGNHEQFFGPGTRLTVL.

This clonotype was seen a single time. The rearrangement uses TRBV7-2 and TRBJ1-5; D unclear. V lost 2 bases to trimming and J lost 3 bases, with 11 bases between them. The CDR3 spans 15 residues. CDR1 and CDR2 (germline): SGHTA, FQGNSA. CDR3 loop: CASSLRFGNNQPQHF. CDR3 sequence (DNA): TGTGCCAGCAGCTTAAGATTTGGGAACAATCAGCCCCAGCATTTT.

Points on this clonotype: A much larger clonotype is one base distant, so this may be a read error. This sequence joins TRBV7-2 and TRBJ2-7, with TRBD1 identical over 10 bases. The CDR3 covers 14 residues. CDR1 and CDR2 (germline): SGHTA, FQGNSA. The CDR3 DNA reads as TGTGCCAGCAGCAGGGACAGGGGCTCCTACGAGCAGTGCTTC. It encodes CASSRDRGSYEQCF.

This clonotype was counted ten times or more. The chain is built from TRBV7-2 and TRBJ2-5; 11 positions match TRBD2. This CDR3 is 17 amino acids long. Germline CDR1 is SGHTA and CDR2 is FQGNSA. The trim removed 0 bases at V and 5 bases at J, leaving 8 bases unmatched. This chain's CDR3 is CASSLAASGGSRETQYF. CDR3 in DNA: TGTGCCAGCAGCTTAGCTGCTAGCGGGGGGTCACGGGAGACCCAGTACTTC.

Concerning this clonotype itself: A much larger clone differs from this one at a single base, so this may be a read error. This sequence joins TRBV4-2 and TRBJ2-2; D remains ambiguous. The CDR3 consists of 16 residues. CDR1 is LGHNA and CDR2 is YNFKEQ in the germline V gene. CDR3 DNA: TGTGTCAGCAGCCAAGACCAGATTTCGGCCACCGGGGAGCTGTTTTTT. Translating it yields CVSSQDQISATGELFF.

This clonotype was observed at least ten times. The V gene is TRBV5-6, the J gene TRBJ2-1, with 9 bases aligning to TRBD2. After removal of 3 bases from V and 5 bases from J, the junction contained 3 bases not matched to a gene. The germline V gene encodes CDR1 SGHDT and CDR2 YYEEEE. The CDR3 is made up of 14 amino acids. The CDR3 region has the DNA TGTGCCAGCAGCTCCGGGACTAGCAACAATGAGCAGTTCTTC. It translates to CASSSGTSNNEQFF.

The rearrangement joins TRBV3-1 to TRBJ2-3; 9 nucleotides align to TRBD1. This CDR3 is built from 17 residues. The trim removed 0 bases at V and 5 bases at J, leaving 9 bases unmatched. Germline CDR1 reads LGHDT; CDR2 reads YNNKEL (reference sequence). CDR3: CASSQDTPGQGKDTQYF. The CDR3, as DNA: TGTGCCAGCAGCCAAGATACCCCGGGACAGGGAAAAGATACGCAGTATTTT.

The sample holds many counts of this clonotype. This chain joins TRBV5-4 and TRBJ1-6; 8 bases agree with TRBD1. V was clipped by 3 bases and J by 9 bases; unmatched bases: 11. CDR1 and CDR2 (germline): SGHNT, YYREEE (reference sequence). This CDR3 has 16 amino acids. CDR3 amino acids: CASSSDRAPRSSPLHF. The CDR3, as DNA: TGTGCCAGCAGCTCGGACAGGGCCCCACGGAGTTCACCCCTCCACTTT.

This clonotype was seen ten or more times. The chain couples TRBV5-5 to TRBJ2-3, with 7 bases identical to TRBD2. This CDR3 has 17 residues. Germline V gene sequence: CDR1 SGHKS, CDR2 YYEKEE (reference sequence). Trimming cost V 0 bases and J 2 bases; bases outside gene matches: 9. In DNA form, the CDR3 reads TGTGCCAGCAGCTTGGCTTTTAGCGGGTCCTACACAGATACGCAGTATTTT. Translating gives CASSLAFSGSYTDTQYF.

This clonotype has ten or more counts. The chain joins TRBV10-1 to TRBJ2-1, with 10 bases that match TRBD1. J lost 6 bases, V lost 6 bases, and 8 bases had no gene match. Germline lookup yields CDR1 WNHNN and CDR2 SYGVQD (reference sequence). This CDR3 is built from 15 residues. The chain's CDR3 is CASSSGTGDFNEQFF. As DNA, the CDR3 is TGCGCCAGCAGCTCCGGGACAGGGGATTTCAATGAGCAGTTCTTC.

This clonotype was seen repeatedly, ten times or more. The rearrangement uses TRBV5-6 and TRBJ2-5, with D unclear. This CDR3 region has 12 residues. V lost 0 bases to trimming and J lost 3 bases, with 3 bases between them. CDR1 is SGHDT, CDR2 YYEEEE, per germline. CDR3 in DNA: TGTGCCAGCAGCTTGGGCGAAGAGACCCAGTACTTC. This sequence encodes CASSLGEETQYF.

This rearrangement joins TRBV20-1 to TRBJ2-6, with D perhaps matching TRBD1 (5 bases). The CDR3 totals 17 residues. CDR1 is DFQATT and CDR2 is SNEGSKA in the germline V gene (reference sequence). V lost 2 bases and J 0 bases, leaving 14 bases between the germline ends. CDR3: CSARYPHRYSGANVLTF. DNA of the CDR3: TGCAGTGCTAGATACCCTCACAGGTACTCTGGGGCCAACGTCCTGACTTTC.

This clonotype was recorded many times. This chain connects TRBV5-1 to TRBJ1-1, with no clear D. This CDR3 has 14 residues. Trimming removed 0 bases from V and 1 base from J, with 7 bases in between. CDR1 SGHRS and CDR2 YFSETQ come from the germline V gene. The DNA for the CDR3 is TGCGCCAGCAGCTTGGACCCTTCGAACACTGAAGCTTTCTTT. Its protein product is CASSLDPSNTEAFF.